The 8 T cell receptor beta chains listed next were all sequenced from one sample in a study of T cells in Graves' hyperthyroidism and ophthalmopathy. Amplification of TCR beta CDR3 regions used RNA as the template. The primer set for the first-round RT-PCR of the TCR CDR3 was HTBI. TCRdb re-analysed the multiplex PCR reads in MiXCR, keeping a single row per CDR3 protein. The sample records about 540,000 distinct CDR3 sequences, just over 45% being singletons. The sequenced material came from peripheral blood or thyroid tissue (not recorded which). Every receptor here comes from a woman under 30 with Graves' hyperthyroidism.

This clonotype was detected ten times or more. The V call is TRBV24-1, the J call TRBJ1-2; D unresolved. CDR3 length: 13 amino acids. Trimming pared 4 bases from V and 2 bases from J, leaving 7 bases between. Germline CDR1 is KGHDR and CDR2 is SFDVKD. This CDR3 is CATSEKRNYGYTF. For the CDR3, the DNA is TGTGCCACCAGTGAAAAGAGAAACTATGGCTACACCTTC.

This clonotype has a count of ten or more. The chain couples TRBV7-7 to TRBJ2-5, with D uncertain. Germline-derived CDR1 and CDR2 are SSHAT and FNYEAQ (reference sequence). This CDR3 is built from 13 residues. The CDR3 loop is CASSNQLAETQYF. In DNA form, the CDR3 reads TGTGCTAGCTCCAATCAACTCGCGGAGACCCAGTACTTC. Based on the CDR3 plus reference TRBV7-7 and TRBJ2-5, the full variable domain is GAGVSQSPRYKVTKRGQDVTLRCDPISSHATLYWYQQALGQGPEFLTYFNYEAQPDKSGLPSDRFSAERPEGSISTLTIQRTEQRDSAMYRCASSNQLAETQYFGPGTRLLVL.

The CDR3 region has the DNA TGTGCCAGCAGTGAGGACAGCAATGAAAAACTGTTTTTT. Protein sequence: CASSEDSNEKLFF. V usage is TRBV2 and J usage is TRBJ1-4; D may be TRBD1 (6 bases). In germline, CDR1 is SNHLY, CDR2 FYNNEI. Trimming cost V 3 bases and J 5 bases, with 7 bases left between them. CDR3 length equals 13 residues.

This clonotype was counted many times. V and J are TRBV20-1 and TRBJ1-2; 9 positions agree with TRBD1. This CDR3 spans 14 amino acids. Per germline, CDR1 DFQATT and CDR2 SNEGSKA (reference sequence). The V gene end was trimmed by 6 bases and the J gene end by 6 bases; junction bases not matched to a gene: 11. The CDR3 DNA reads as TGCAGTGCAAACGACAGGGGGATTTGGGATGGCTACACCTTC. It translates to CSANDRGIWDGYTF.

The chain employs TRBV5-8 and TRBJ2-5, with 8 bases identical to TRBD2. The CDR3 sequence is 13 residues long. CDR1 is SGHTS and CDR2 is YDEGEE in the germline V gene. Unmatched junction bases numbered 6, after V lost 4 bases and J lost 7 bases. CDR3 sequence reads: CASSPSGGGTQYF. The CDR3 DNA reads as TGTGCCAGCAGCCCATCGGGGGGGGGGACCCAGTACTTC.

The gene calls are TRBV13 and TRBJ1-5, with D hard to call. Germline lookup yields CDR1 PRHDT and CDR2 FYEKMQ (reference sequence). This CDR3 contains 14 residues. Trimming removed 7 bases at V and 4 bases at J, with 14 bases between. The CDR3: CASTSFGRNQPQHF. The CDR3 coding sequence is TGTGCCAGCACCTCATTCGGTCGGAATCAGCCCCAGCATTTT.

CDR3 loop: CASSSAGYYGYTF. Written as DNA, the CDR3 is TGTGCCAGCAGTTCAGCGGGATACTATGGCTACACCTTC. The chain employs TRBV6-2 or TRBV6-3 and TRBJ1-2; D uncertain. Germline CDR1 MNHEY, CDR2 SVGEGT. The CDR3 spans 13 residues. V was clipped by 4 bases and J by 3 bases, with 9 bases between them.

A remark on this clonotype: This sequence may be a read error, since a much larger clone differs from it by one base. The chain carries TRBV9 and TRBJ1-6; possible D gene TRBD1, 5 bases. The CDR3 consists of 15 residues. Germline assignment: CDR1 SGDLS and CDR2 YYNGEE. CDR3 amino acids: CACSSFLGGDSPLHF. CDR3 DNA: TGTGCCTGCAGCTCCTTCTTGGGGGGAGATTCACCCCTCCACTTT.